A selection of T cell receptor beta chains follows, all from one sample in a study of blood T cell repertoires in COVID-19. The data were produced by immunoSEQ multiplex PCR, yet TCRdb's version contains in-frame clones alone and is incomplete. The table includes over 200,000 clones, about 90% detected once. Material for sequencing was PBMCs or T cells enriched from blood (not recorded which). The receptors come from a woman aged 45 to 65 in a cohort exposed to, infected with or recovered from COVID-19 (not recorded which). The CDR3 runs from the conserved cysteine through the conserved F or W. D genes are given only for firm matches. Clone size is shown for a subset of rows, as once, few, many or a class of expanded clone.

CDR3: CASSLRATGYNYGYTF
DNA: TGTGCCAGCAGTTTAAGGGCAACAGGGTATAACTATGGCTACACCTTC
J: TRBJ1-2
V: TRBV28
size: -
D: -

CDR3: CASSFGQASGGYTF
DNA: TGTGCCAGCAGTTTCGGACAGGCCTCTGGCGGCTACACCTTC
J: TRBJ1-2
V: TRBV6-6
size: once
D: TRBD1

CDR3: CSVVRGSDGYTF
DNA: TGCAGCGTTGTAAGGGGTTCGGATGGCTACACCTTC
J: TRBJ1-2
V: TRBV29-1
size: -
D: -

CDR3: CASSLVEARNTEAFF
DNA: TGTGCCAGCAGCTTAGTAGAAGCCCGGAACACTGAAGCTTTCTTT
J: TRBJ1-1
V: TRBV7-9
size: -
D: -

CDR3: CASSLGQLGEKLFF
DNA: TGCGCCAGCAGCTTGGGCCAGTTGGGCGAAAAACTGTTTTTT
J: TRBJ1-4
V: TRBV5-1
size: -
D: -

CDR3: CASSFEGDGDEQYF
DNA: TGTGCCAGCAGCTTTGAGGGGGATGGAGACGAGCAGTACTTC
J: TRBJ2-7
V: TRBV7-6
size: -
D: -

CDR3: CASSPYSVGNEQFF
DNA: TGTGCCAGCAGTCCGTATAGCGTGGGGAATGAGCAGTTCTTC
J: TRBJ2-1
V: TRBV27
size: few
D: -

CDR3: CATSAGQGVEKLFF
DNA: TGTGCCACCAGCGCGGGACAGGGGGTGGAAAAACTGTTTTTT
J: TRBJ1-4
V: TRBV15
size: -
D: TRBD1

CDR3: CASSQDWARGNTIYF
DNA: TGTGCCAGCAGCCAAGATTGGGCTCGTGGAAACACCATATATTTT
J: TRBJ1-3
V: TRBV4-2
size: -
D: -

CDR3: CASSITGTTNEKLFF
DNA: TGTGCCAGTAGTATCACGGGTACAACTAATGAAAAACTGTTTTTT
J: TRBJ1-4
V: TRBV19
size: -
D: -

CDR3: CASSLLAGGVYEQYF
DNA: TGTGCCAGCAGCTTATTAGCGGGGGGCGTCTACGAGCAGTACTTC
J: TRBJ2-7
V: TRBV5-5
size: -
D: TRBD2

CDR3: CASSYSALGLNYGYTF
DNA: TGTGCCAGCAGTTACTCTGCCTTGGGGCTGAACTATGGCTACACCTTC
J: TRBJ1-2
V: TRBV6-5
size: -
D: -

CDR3: CASSLGTSGAGELFF
DNA: TGTGCCAGCAGTTTGGGGACTAGCGGGGCCGGGGAGCTGTTTTTT
J: TRBJ2-2
V: TRBV27
size: -
D: TRBD2

CDR3: CASSQILGTEGSPLHF
DNA: TGCGCCAGCAGCCAGATTCTTGGGACAGAGGGTTCACCCCTCCACTTT
J: TRBJ1-6
V: TRBV4-3
size: -
D: TRBD1